Each of the 26 T cell receptor beta chains below was sequenced from the same sample in a study of cytomegalovirus exposure and HLA in healthy donors. The PCR employed 60 Vbeta primers together with 13 Jbeta primers. TCRdb's table, derived via immunoSEQ multiplex PCR, lists solely in-frame clones and lacks some. Altogether about 63,000 clones are present, approximately 79% being singletons, with the ten largest covering less than 3.5%. Specimen: PBMCs. Receptor source: a young woman in good health and CMV-seronegative.

The genes are TRBV9 and TRBJ1-4; 7 positions agree with TRBD1. Germline-derived CDR1 and CDR2 are SGDLS and YYNGEE. J was trimmed by 8 bases and V by 4 bases; bases with no gene match: 8. This CDR3 has 14 amino acids. CDR3 protein: CASSSRQGGEKLFF. The CDR3 coding sequence is TGTGCCAGCAGCTCAAGACAGGGAGGAGAAAAACTGTTTTTT.

This clone has more than one count but fewer than ten. V gene TRBV2 combines with J gene TRBJ1-4, with 7 bases identical to TRBD1. The germline CDR1 and CDR2 sequences are SNHLY and FYNNEI. The CDR3 is made up of 14 amino acids. V gave up 5 bases and J gave up 8 bases; unmatched junction bases: 8. For the CDR3, the DNA is TGTGCCAGCAGTCGACAGGGAGTAAAAGAAAAACTGTTTTTT. Translated, it gives CASSRQGVKEKLFF. Together with reference TRBV2 and TRBJ1-4, the CDR3 gives the full variable domain: EPEVTQTPSHQVTQMGQEVILRCVPISNHLYFYWYRQILGQKVEFLVSFYNNEISEKSEIFDDQFSVERPDGSNFTLKIRSTKLEDSAMYFCASSRQGVKEKLFFGSGTQLSVL.

CDR3 region: CSVGERLAGTGELFF. The CDR3 bases are TGCAGCGTTGGAGAACGGCTAGCGGGCACCGGGGAGCTGTTTTTT. V gene TRBV29-1 combines with J gene TRBJ2-2; 8 positions match TRBD2. Germline values: CDR1 SQVTM, CDR2 ANQGSEA. Unmatched junction bases numbered 8, after V lost 4 bases and J lost 4 bases. CDR3 length: 15 amino acids.

The chain is built from TRBV29-1 and TRBJ2-7; D perhaps matches TRBD1 (6 bases). V lost 1 base, J lost 8 bases, and 12 bases lay in between. The CDR3 spans 12 residues. The germline V gene has CDR1 SQVTM and CDR2 ANQGSEA. CDR3 in amino acids: CSVEVGAGKQYF. CDR3 coding DNA: TGCAGCGTTGAAGTGGGGGCAGGAAAGCAGTACTTC.

The rearrangement joins TRBV6-1 to TRBJ2-7; 12 nucleotides agree with TRBD1. V was clipped by 4 bases and J by 4 bases; unmatched bases: 11. Germline V gene sequence: CDR1 MNHNS, CDR2 SASEGT. The CDR3 extends over 17 amino acids. CDR3 sequence: CASSGLPGQGAGYEQYV. The CDR3 nucleotides read TGTGCCAGCAGTGGACTGCCGGGACAGGGGGCGGGATACGAGCAGTACGTC.

V gene TRBV5-5 combines with J gene TRBJ2-5; 8 bases line up with TRBD2. With 2 bases clipped from V and 4 bases from J, the junction kept 4 bases outside the gene matches. The germline V gene encodes CDR1 SGHKS and CDR2 YYEKEE (reference sequence). The CDR3 spans 14 residues. CDR3 DNA sequence: TGTGCCAGCAGCTTCCCGGGGGGGGCAGAGACCCAGTACTTC. It encodes CASSFPGGAETQYF.

This chain connects TRBV5-1 to TRBJ1-2; weak D call: TRBD1 (5 bases). V was pared by 6 bases and J by 4 bases, with 19 bases between. The CDR3 sequence is 15 residues long. Germline-derived CDR1 and CDR2 are SGHRS and YFSETQ. CDR3 in amino acids: CASTSGGASVYGYTF. CDR3 coding DNA: TGCGCCAGCACCTCAGGCGGGGCTTCGGTCTATGGCTACACCTTC.

The CDR3 loop reads CAWSPPRNSPLHF. The DNA of the CDR3 is TGTGCCTGGAGTCCCCCCCGGAATTCACCCCTCCACTTT. The chain employs TRBV30 and TRBJ1-6; no definite D call. Germline assignment: CDR1 GTSNPN and CDR2 SVGIG (reference sequence). V lost 2 bases to trimming and J lost 7 bases, with 9 bases between them. The CDR3 sequence is 13 residues long.

The chain links TRBV5-4 to TRBJ1-1, with 12 bases matching TRBD1. Germline trimming cut 4 bases from V and 4 bases from J; bases unmatched to any gene: 11. This CDR3 is built from 17 residues. Per germline, CDR1 SGHNT and CDR2 YYREEE (reference sequence). The CDR3 bases are TGTGCCAGCAGCCCCACGGGACAGGGGGCTCTTGGCACTGAAGCTTTCTTT. It encodes CASSPTGQGALGTEAFF. Filled out from reference TRBV5-4 and TRBJ1-1, the complete variable domain reads ETGVTQSPTHLIKTRGQQVTLRCSSQSGHNTVSWYQQALGQGPQFIFQYYREEENGRGNFPPRFSGLQFPNYSSELNVNALELDDSALYLCASSPTGQGALGTEAFFGQGTRLTVV.

The V call is TRBV9, the J call TRBJ2-2, with TRBD2 matching over 8 bases. The V gene end was trimmed by 3 bases and the J gene end by 1 base; junction bases not matched to a gene: 5. The CDR3 sequence is 16 residues long. From germline, CDR1 is SGDLS and CDR2 YYNGEE. CDR3 loop: CASSAFTSGNTGELFF. The CDR3 DNA reads as TGTGCCAGCAGCGCGTTCACTAGCGGGAACACCGGGGAGCTGTTTTTT.

The table lists this clone with a count of one. V is TRBV6-5 and J is TRBJ2-5, with D possibly being TRBD2 (6 bases). Trimming shortened V by 2 bases and J by 4 bases, and 8 bases separated the two germline ends. CDR3 length equals 13 residues. The germline V gene has CDR1 MNHEY and CDR2 SVGAGI. In DNA, the CDR3 is TGTGCCAGCAGTTACATCGGGGGAGAGACCCAGTACTTC. This translates into CASSYIGGETQYF.

The V call is TRBV6-6, the J call TRBJ1-5; D remains unclear. Germline V gene sequence: CDR1 MNHNY, CDR2 SVGAGI (reference sequence). Trimming cost V 7 bases and J 4 bases, with 11 bases left between them. The CDR3 consists of 13 residues. In nucleotides, the CDR3 is TGTGCCAGCACCAGGACGGGAAATCAGCCCCAGCATTTT. This translates into CASTRTGNQPQHF.

This clone occurred a few times. CDR3 nucleotides: TGCGCCAGCAGCTTGGCACACGTATCCAATGAGCAGTTCTTC. This translates into CASSLAHVSNEQFF. The chain combines TRBV5-1 with TRBJ2-1, with no clear D. V was cut by 0 bases and J by 6 bases, with 10 bases left in between. The CDR3 has 14 amino acids. Germline CDR1 is SGHRS and CDR2 is YFSETQ.

This clone was counted a few times. The chain employs TRBV19 and TRBJ2-1, with 11 bases matching TRBD2. Germline V gives CDR1 LNHDA, CDR2 SQIVND (reference sequence). J was trimmed by 0 bases and V by 5 bases; bases with no gene match: 12. CDR3 length: 19 residues. CDR3 nucleotides: TGTGCCAGTAGTGGCAGTTCCTCCGGGACTAGCGGCTCCTACAATGAGCAGTTCTTC. As protein: CASSGSSSGTSGSYNEQFF.

This chain links TRBV19 with TRBJ1-5; TRBD1 matches 12 bases. Germline loops: CDR1 LNHDA, CDR2 SQIVND (reference sequence). The length of the CDR3 is 16 residues. Trimming at V came to 7 bases and at J to 4 bases, leaving 8 bases not matched to a gene. CDR3 coding DNA: TGTGCCAGTACCGATACGGGACAGGGGGCGAATCAGCCCCAGCATTTT. Amino acid sequence: CASTDTGQGANQPQHF.

The chain is built from TRBV11-2 and TRBJ2-5; TRBD1 might be the D (5 bases). V shed 1 base and J shed 2 bases, with 14 bases lying between them. Germline assignment: CDR1 SGHAT and CDR2 FQNNGV. This CDR3 spans 16 amino acids. CDR3 sequence reads: CASSLAGWGPQETQYF. In nucleotides, the CDR3 is TGTGCCAGCAGCTTAGCTGGGTGGGGCCCTCAAGAGACCCAGTACTTC.

J is TRBJ1-2 and V is TRBV13, with a possible D match to TRBD1 (6 bases). V was shortened by 1 base and J by 2 bases, with 14 bases between the two germline ends. Germline CDR1 and CDR2: PRHDT and FYEKMQ (reference sequence). This CDR3 contains 16 residues. DNA of the CDR3: TGTGCCAGCAGCTTAGCCGGCGACAGGTCGAACTATGGCTACACCTTC. It codes for CASSLAGDRSNYGYTF.

This chain uses TRBV7-9 with TRBJ2-1; 7 positions agree with TRBD1. V lost 5 bases, J lost 3 bases, and 7 bases stayed unmatched. CDR1 SEHNR and CDR2 FQNEAQ come from the germline V gene (reference sequence). The CDR3 is made up of 15 amino acids. CDR3 protein: CASSPPTGSYNEQFF. In nucleotides, the CDR3 is TGTGCCAGCAGCCCTCCGACAGGGAGCTACAATGAGCAGTTCTTC.

The V and J genes are TRBV6-1 and TRBJ2-7, with 8 positions matching TRBD1. V gave up 4 bases and J gave up 2 bases; unmatched junction bases: 7. The V gene's germline CDR1 is MNHNS and CDR2 SASEGT. The CDR3 extends over 15 amino acids. CDR3 nucleotides: TGTGCCAGCAGTGCAAGACAGGGGACGACCTACGAGCAGTACTTC. Protein product: CASSARQGTTYEQYF.

The rearrangement links TRBV6-5 to TRBJ1-2, with D possibly matching TRBD1 (6 bases). Deletions cut 2 bases from V and 2 bases from J, with 9 bases between. The length of the CDR3 is 14 residues. CDR1 MNHEY and CDR2 SVGAGI come from the germline V gene. CDR3 loop: CASSYGGANYGYTF. The CDR3 DNA reads as TGTGCCAGCAGTTACGGGGGGGCGAACTATGGCTACACCTTC.

The J gene is TRBJ2-3, the V gene TRBV7-9; D is perhaps TRBD1 (5 bases). This CDR3 contains 16 residues. Germline V gene sequence: CDR1 SEHNR, CDR2 FQNEAQ (reference sequence). The V and J ends lost 5 bases and 2 bases respectively, with 17 bases between them. In DNA form, the CDR3 reads TGTGCCAGCAGCCTACTCAGGGTGTTGATCACAGATACGCAGTATTTT. It translates to CASSLLRVLITDTQYF.

The rearrangement uses TRBV6-5 and TRBJ2-6; D is ambiguous. Trimming stripped 0 bases from V and 0 bases from J, with 3 bases between. CDR1 MNHEY and CDR2 SVGAGI come from the germline V gene. This CDR3 region has 15 residues. This chain's CDR3 is CASSYSSSGANVLTF. In DNA, the CDR3 is TGTGCCAGCAGTTACTCGAGCTCTGGGGCCAACGTCCTGACTTTC.

The sample holds one count of this clone. The chain carries TRBV7-9 and TRBJ1-2, with D hard to call. CDR3 length: 12 amino acids. Germline V gene data show CDR1 as SEHNR and CDR2 as FQNEAQ (reference sequence). V gave up 5 bases and J gave up 8 bases, with 12 bases separating them. CDR3 sequence (DNA): TGTGCCAGCAGCCCAACCGGGTGGGGCTACACCTTC. Its translation is CASSPTGWGYTF.

This chain links TRBV7-2 with TRBJ2-2, with D possibly matching TRBD1 (6 bases). The CDR3 runs to 14 residues. V shed 5 bases and J shed 3 bases, with 10 bases lying between them. CDR1 SGHTA and CDR2 FQGNSA come from the germline V gene. As DNA, the CDR3 is TGTGCCAGCAGCCGATACAGGGACACCGGGGAGCTGTTTTTT. Its translation is CASSRYRDTGELFF.

The chain joins TRBV5-6 to TRBJ1-1; the D is unclear. The CDR3 length is 14 residues. The V end lost 4 bases, the J end lost 1 base, and 11 bases lay between the germline ends. Germline lookup yields CDR1 SGHDT and CDR2 YYEEEE. The CDR3 region has the DNA TGTGCCAGCAGCCCGGATACAGCGAACACTGAAGCTTTCTTT. It codes for CASSPDTANTEAFF.

This clone was detected only a few times. The gene calls are TRBV5-6 and TRBJ2-3; 13 nucleotides align to TRBD2. The CDR3 contains 15 residues. V dropped 4 bases and J dropped 6; count of bases not matched to a gene: 5. The V gene's germline CDR1 is SGHDT and CDR2 YYEEEE. The CDR3 here is CASSQLAGGPDTQYF. The DNA of the CDR3 is TGTGCCAGCAGCCAACTAGCGGGGGGGCCGGATACGCAGTATTTT.